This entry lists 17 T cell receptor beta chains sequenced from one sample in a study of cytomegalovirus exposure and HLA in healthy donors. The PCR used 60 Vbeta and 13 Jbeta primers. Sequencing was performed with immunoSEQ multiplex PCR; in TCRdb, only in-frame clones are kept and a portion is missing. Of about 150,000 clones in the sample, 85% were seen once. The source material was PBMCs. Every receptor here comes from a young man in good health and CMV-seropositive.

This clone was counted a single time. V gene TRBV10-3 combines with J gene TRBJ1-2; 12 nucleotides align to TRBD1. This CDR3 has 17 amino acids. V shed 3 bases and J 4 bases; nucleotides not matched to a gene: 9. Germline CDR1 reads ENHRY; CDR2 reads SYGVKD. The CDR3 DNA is TGTGCCATCAGTGAAGGGGGACAGGGGGCTGCGGGCTATGGCTACACCTTC. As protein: CAISEGGQGAAGYGYTF.

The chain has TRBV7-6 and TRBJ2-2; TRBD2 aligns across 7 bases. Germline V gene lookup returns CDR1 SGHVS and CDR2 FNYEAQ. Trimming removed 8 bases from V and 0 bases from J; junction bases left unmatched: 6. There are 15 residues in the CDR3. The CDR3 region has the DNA TGTGCCAGCCACGGGCTAGCGGCGAACACCGGGGAGCTGTTTTTT. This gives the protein CASHGLAANTGELFF. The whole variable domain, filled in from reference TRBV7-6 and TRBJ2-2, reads GAGVSQSPRYKVTKRGQDVALRCDPISGHVSLYWYRQALGQGPEFLTYFNYEAQQDKSGLPNDRFSAERPEGSISTLTIQRTEQRDSAMYRCASHGLAANTGELFFGEGSRLTVL.

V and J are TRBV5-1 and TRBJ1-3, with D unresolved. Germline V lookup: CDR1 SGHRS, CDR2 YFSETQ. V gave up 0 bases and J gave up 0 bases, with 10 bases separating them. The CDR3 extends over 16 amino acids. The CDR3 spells CASSLGAMNSGNTIYF. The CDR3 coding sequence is TGCGCCAGCAGCTTGGGGGCCATGAACTCTGGAAACACCATATATTTT.

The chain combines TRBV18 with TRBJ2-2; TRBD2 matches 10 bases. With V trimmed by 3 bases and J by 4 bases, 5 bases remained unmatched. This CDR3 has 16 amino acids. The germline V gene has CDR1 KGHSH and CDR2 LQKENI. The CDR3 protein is CASSPELAGATGELFF. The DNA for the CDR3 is TGTGCCAGCTCACCTGAGCTAGCGGGAGCCACCGGGGAGCTGTTTTTT.

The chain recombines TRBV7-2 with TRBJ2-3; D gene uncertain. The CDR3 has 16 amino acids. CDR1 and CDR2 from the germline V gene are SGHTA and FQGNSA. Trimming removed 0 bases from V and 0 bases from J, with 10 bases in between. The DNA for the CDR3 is TGTGCCAGCAGCTTAGCTTTTAGCTATAGCACAGATACGCAGTATTTT. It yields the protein CASSLAFSYSTDTQYF.

The CDR3 DNA sequence: TGTGCCAGTAAGAGGGAGGGAAGCACTGAAGCTTTCTTT. It yields the protein CASKREGSTEAFF. The chain is built from TRBV19 and TRBJ1-1, with no clear D. V lost 7 bases and J lost 4, with 13 bases in between. The CDR3 spans 13 residues. The germline V gene encodes CDR1 LNHDA and CDR2 SQIVND (reference sequence).

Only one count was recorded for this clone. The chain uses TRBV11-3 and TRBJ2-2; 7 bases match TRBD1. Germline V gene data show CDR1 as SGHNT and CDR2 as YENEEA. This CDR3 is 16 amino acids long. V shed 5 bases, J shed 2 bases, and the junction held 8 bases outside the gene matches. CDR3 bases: TGTGCCAGCAGCAGGGGACAGTCCCCTAACACCGGGGAGCTGTTTTTT. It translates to CASSRGQSPNTGELFF.

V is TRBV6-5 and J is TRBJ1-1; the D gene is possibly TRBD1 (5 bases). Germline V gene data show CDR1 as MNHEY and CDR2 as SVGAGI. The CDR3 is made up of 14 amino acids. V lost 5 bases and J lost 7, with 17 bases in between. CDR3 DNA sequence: TGTGCCAGCAGTGGAACGCGACAGTTTCTTGAAGCTTTCTTT. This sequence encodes CASSGTRQFLEAFF.

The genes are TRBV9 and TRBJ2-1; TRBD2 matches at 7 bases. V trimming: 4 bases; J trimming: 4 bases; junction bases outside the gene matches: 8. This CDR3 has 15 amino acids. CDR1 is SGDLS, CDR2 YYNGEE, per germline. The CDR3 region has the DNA TGTGCCAGCAGCAGGTGGCGGGAGAGATACAATGAGCAGTTCTTC. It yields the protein CASSRWRERYNEQFF.

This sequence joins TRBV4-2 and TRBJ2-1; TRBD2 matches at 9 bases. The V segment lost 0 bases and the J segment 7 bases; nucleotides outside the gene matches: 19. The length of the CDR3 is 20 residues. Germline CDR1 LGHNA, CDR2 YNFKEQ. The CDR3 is CASSQDTLAGIRSGGNEQFF. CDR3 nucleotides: TGTGCCAGCAGCCAAGATACCCTAGCGGGAATACGGAGTGGTGGGAATGAGCAGTTCTTC.

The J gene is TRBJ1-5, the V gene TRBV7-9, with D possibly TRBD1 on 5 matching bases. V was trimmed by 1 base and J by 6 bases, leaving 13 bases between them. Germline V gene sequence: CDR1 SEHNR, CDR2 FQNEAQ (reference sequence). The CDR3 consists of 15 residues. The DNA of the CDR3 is TGTGCCAGCAGCTTAGGGGTCCAGGGAGGTCAGCCCCAGCATTTT. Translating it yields CASSLGVQGGQPQHF.

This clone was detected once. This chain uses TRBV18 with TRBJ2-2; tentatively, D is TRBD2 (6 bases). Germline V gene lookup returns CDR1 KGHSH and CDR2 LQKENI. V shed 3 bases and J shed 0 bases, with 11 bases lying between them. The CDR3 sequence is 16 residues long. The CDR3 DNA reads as TGTGCCAGCTCACCCTTACTAGCCTCGAACACCGGGGAGCTGTTTTTT. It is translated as CASSPLLASNTGELFF.

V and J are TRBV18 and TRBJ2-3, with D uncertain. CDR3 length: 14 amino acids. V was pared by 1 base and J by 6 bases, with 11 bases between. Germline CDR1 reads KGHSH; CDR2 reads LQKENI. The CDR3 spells CASSPRSWVDTQYF. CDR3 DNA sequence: TGTGCCAGCTCACCACGGAGCTGGGTGGATACGCAGTATTTT.

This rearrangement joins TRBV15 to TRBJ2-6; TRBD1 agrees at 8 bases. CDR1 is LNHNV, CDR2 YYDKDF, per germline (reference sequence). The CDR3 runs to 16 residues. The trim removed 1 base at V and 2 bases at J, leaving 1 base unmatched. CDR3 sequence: CATSRAGGAGANVLTF. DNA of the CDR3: TGTGCCACCAGCAGAGCAGGGGGCGCTGGGGCCAACGTCCTGACTTTC. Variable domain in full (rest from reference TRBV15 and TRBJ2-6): DAMVIQNPRYQVTQFGKPVTLSCSQTLNHNVMYWYQQKSSQAPKLLFHYYDKDFNNEADTPDNFQSRRPNTSFCFLDIRSPGLGDTAMYLCATSRAGGAGANVLTFGAGSRLTVL.

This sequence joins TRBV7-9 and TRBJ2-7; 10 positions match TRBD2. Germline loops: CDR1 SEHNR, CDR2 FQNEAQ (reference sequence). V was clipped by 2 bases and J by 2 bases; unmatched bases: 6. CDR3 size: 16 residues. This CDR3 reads CASSLPPGLATYEQYF. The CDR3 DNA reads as TGTGCCAGCAGCTTACCACCGGGACTAGCGACCTACGAGCAGTACTTC.

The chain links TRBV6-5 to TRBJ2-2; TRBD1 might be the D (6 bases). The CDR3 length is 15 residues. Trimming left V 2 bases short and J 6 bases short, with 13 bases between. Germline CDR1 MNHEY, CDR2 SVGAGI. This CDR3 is CASSYLQGMAGELFF. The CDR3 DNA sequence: TGTGCCAGCAGTTACCTACAGGGTATGGCCGGGGAGCTGTTTTTT.

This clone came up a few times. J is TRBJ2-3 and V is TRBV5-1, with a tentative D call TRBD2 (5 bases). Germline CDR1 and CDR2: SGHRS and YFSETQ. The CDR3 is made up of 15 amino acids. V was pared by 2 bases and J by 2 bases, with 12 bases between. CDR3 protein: CASSLGSGFTDTQYF. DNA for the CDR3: TGCGCCAGCAGCTTAGGGAGCGGTTTCACAGATACGCAGTATTTT.